The 19 T cell receptor beta chains reported below all come from one sample, sequenced in a study of blood T cell repertoires in COVID-19. Produced via immunoSEQ multiplex PCR; TCRdb's table is partial and in-frame only. The sample shows around 36,000 clones, 85% to 90% of them seen only once. The sample comprised peripheral blood. These receptors were obtained from a man in his sixties with acute or convalescent COVID-19.

The chain employs TRBV7-2 and TRBJ2-7, with unresolved D. V shed 6 bases and J shed 6 bases, with 15 bases lying between them. The CDR3 is made up of 13 amino acids. Per the germline V gene, CDR1 is SGHTA and CDR2 is FQGNSA. CDR3 in DNA: TGTGCCAGCAGTACTATACCCCCCTCCGAGCAGTACTTC. Translation: CASSTIPPSEQYF. The whole variable domain, filled in from reference TRBV7-2 and TRBJ2-7, reads GAGVSQSPSNKVTEKGKDVELRCDPISGHTALYWYRQSLGQGLEFLIYFQGNSAPDKSGLPSDRFSAERTGGSVSTLTIQRTQQEDSAVYLCASSTIPPSEQYFGPGTRLTVT.

The gene calls are TRBV29-1 and TRBJ2-7; tentative D call: TRBD1 (6 bases). V lost 4 bases, J lost 0 bases, and 13 bases lay in between. This CDR3 region has 14 residues. Germline V gene sequence: CDR1 SQVTM, CDR2 ANQGSEA. CDR3 coding DNA: TGCAGCGTTGGGGTGAGGGGGAACTCCTACGAGCAGTACTTC. It yields the protein CSVGVRGNSYEQYF.

The rearrangement uses TRBV6-5 and TRBJ2-7; TRBD2 is a possible D gene (5 bases). CDR3 length: 13 amino acids. V shed 7 bases and J shed 3 bases, with 13 bases lying between them. Germline V lookup: CDR1 MNHEY, CDR2 SVGAGI. CDR3 DNA: TGTGCCAGCAAGCTTTACCGGGACTACGAGCAGTACTTC. Translating gives CASKLYRDYEQYF.

The chain employs TRBV6-2 or TRBV6-3 and TRBJ2-1; 10 nucleotides match TRBD1. The germline V gene encodes CDR1 MNHEY and CDR2 SVGEGT. This CDR3 region has 15 residues. V shed 2 bases, J shed 5 bases, and the junction held 3 bases outside the gene matches. The CDR3 sequence: CASSYGQGGHNEQFF. Written as DNA, the CDR3 is TGTGCCAGCAGTTACGGACAGGGGGGCCACAATGAGCAGTTCTTC.

This sequence joins TRBV6-2 or TRBV6-3 and TRBJ2-2; D perhaps matches TRBD2 (7 bases). CDR1 is MNHEY, CDR2 SVGEGT, per germline. V gave up 7 bases and J gave up 0 bases, with 15 bases separating them. The CDR3 is 16 amino acids. The CDR3 sequence: CASTPTGGPNTGELFF. CDR3 nucleotides: TGTGCCAGCACCCCAACGGGGGGCCCGAACACCGGGGAGCTGTTTTTT.

J is TRBJ2-3 and V is TRBV10-3, with D perhaps TRBD1 (6 bases). CDR1 ENHRY and CDR2 SYGVKD come from the germline V gene. V lost 0 bases and J lost 11, with 12 bases in between. The CDR3 length is 13 residues. CDR3 coding DNA: TGTGCCATCAGTGAGTCGGGACAAACGTTGCAGTATTTT. Translating it yields CAISESGQTLQYF.

The chain has TRBV10-2 and TRBJ1-1, with 9 bases that match TRBD1. V shed 7 bases, J shed 4 bases, and the junction held 4 bases outside the gene matches. The CDR3 covers 13 residues. Germline CDR1 is WSHSY and CDR2 is SAAADI. Here the CDR3 reads CASTAQGATEAFF. The CDR3 DNA reads TGCGCCAGCACCGCACAGGGGGCCACTGAAGCTTTCTTT.

The rearrangement uses TRBV5-1 and TRBJ2-5; 11 bases are shared with TRBD2. CDR1 and CDR2 (germline): SGHRS, YFSETQ. V lost 6 bases, J lost 4 bases, and 2 bases stayed unmatched. The CDR3 loop spans 13 amino acids. CDR3 sequence: CASTGTSGETQYF. The DNA of the CDR3 is TGCGCCAGCACTGGGACTAGCGGAGAGACCCAGTACTTC.

This chain connects TRBV28 to TRBJ1-5; D is uncertain. Between the trimmed V and J ends, which lost 5 bases and 4 bases, there was a span of 12 bases. The CDR3 is 14 amino acids. Germline values: CDR1 MDHEN, CDR2 SYDVKM. CDR3 coding DNA: TGTGCCAGCAGTCCCCGGGTCCTAAATCAGCCCCAGCATTTT. Translating it yields CASSPRVLNQPQHF.

This clone was detected a few times. V is TRBV28 and J is TRBJ1-3; 12 positions agree with TRBD1. The CDR3 sequence is 16 residues long. CDR1 MDHEN and CDR2 SYDVKM come from the germline V gene. V lost 5 bases to trimming and J lost 7 bases; unmatched junction nucleotides: 9. DNA for the CDR3: TGTGCCAGCAGTCCATCGGGGACAGGGGGCTCCAACACCATATATTTT. Translation gives CASSPSGTGGSNTIYF.

This rearrangement joins TRBV6-5 to TRBJ1-4, with D maybe TRBD1 (6 bases). Looked up from germline, CDR1 is MNHEY and CDR2 is SVGAGI. The CDR3 totals 14 residues. V lost 2 bases to trimming and J lost 5 bases, with 9 bases between them. The CDR3 loop reads CASSYGQGNEKLFF. CDR3 nucleotides: TGTGCCAGCAGTTACGGGCAGGGGAATGAAAAACTGTTTTTT.

The chain uses TRBV4-2 and TRBJ1-3, with D uncertain. The CDR3 totals 16 residues. Germline assignment: CDR1 LGHNA and CDR2 YNFKEQ. Deletions cut 3 bases from V and 0 bases from J, with 12 bases between. The CDR3: CASSQEGSPSGNTIYF. In DNA, the CDR3 is TGTGCCAGCAGCCAGGAAGGTAGCCCCTCTGGAAACACCATATATTTT.

The chain couples TRBV9 to TRBJ2-1; 13 bases map to TRBD2. V lost 5 bases to trimming and J lost 12 bases; unmatched junction nucleotides: 11. The CDR3 extends over 15 amino acids. Germline V gene sequence: CDR1 SGDLS, CDR2 YYNGEE. This CDR3 reads CASREGTSGTAPQFF. Here the CDR3 DNA reads TGTGCCAGCAGAGAAGGGACTAGCGGGACGGCACCGCAGTTCTTC.

This sequence joins TRBV19 and TRBJ2-2; 7 bases map to TRBD1. The CDR3 runs 18 residues. Losses at the gene ends were 10 bases for V and 3 bases for J; bases not matched to a gene: 20. Germline V gene sequence: CDR1 LNHDA, CDR2 SQIVND (reference sequence). The CDR3 DNA sequence: TGTGCCACAAGCCGACAACCCCCGGGACAGACCTACACCGGGGAGCTGTTTTTT. It is translated as CATSRQPPGQTYTGELFF.

The chain joins TRBV6-5 to TRBJ1-1, with D hard to call. Looked up from germline, CDR1 is MNHEY and CDR2 is SVGAGI. CDR3 length: 13 residues. With 4 bases removed from V and 4 bases from J, the gap between germline ends came to 10 bases. The CDR3 coding sequence is TGTGCCAGCAGTTTCGGAGAGACCACTGAAGCTTTCTTT. It codes for CASSFGETTEAFF.

The CDR3 region has the DNA TGTGCCAGCATGAGAACAGGTGAAGCTTTCTTT. As protein: CASMRTGEAFF. This chain connects TRBV28 to TRBJ1-1; D might be TRBD1 (5 bases). The CDR3 is 11 residues long. Germline CDR1 MDHEN, CDR2 SYDVKM. V lost 7 bases and J 7 bases, leaving 10 bases between the germline ends.

The chain uses TRBV10-3 and TRBJ1-2; no definite D call. The germline CDR1 and CDR2 sequences are ENHRY and SYGVKD. The CDR3 length is 15 residues. Trimming removed 6 bases from V and 7 bases from J, with 21 bases in between. CDR3 sequence: CAISTPVGQDGGYTF. The CDR3 DNA reads as TGTGCCATCAGCACTCCTGTGGGTCAGGATGGTGGCTACACCTTC.

The gene calls are TRBV5-1 and TRBJ2-2; 12 bases match TRBD1. V dropped 6 bases and J dropped 4; count of bases not matched to a gene: 1. This CDR3 is 14 amino acids long. Germline loops: CDR1 SGHRS, CDR2 YFSETQ. In nucleotides, the CDR3 is TGCGCCAGCACGGGACAGGGGGCCACCGGGGAGCTGTTTTTT. It specifies CASTGQGATGELFF.

The rearrangement links TRBV19 to TRBJ1-1, with a possible D match to TRBD1 (6 bases). The V and J ends lost 5 bases and 2 bases respectively, with 12 bases between them. Germline V lookup: CDR1 LNHDA, CDR2 SQIVND (reference sequence). The CDR3 sequence is 14 residues long. In DNA, the CDR3 is TGTGCCAGTAGTCGCCGGGACACCAACACTGAAGCTTTCTTT. Protein product: CASSRRDTNTEAFF. The full variable domain, with the rest looked up from reference TRBV19 and TRBJ1-1, is DGGITQSPKYLFRKEGQNVTLSCEQNLNHDAMYWYRQDPGQGLRLIYYSQIVNDFQKGDIAEGYSVSREKKESFPLTVTSAQKNPTAFYLCASSRRDTNTEAFFGQGTRLTVV.